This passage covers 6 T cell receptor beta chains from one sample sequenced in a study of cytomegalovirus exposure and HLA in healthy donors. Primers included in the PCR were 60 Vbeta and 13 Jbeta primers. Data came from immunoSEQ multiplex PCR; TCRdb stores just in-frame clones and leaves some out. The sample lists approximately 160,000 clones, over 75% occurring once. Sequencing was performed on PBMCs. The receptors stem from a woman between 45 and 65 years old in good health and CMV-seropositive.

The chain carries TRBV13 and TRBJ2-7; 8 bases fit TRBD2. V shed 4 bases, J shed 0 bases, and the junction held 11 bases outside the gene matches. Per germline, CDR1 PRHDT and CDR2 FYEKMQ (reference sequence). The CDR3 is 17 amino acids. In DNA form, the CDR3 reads TGTGCCAGCAGCTCGCGGGCGGGACTAGGTGACTCCTACGAGCAGTACTTC. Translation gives CASSSRAGLGDSYEQYF. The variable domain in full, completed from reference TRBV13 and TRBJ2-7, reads AAGVIQSPRHLIKEKRETATLKCYPIPRHDTVYWYQQGPGQDPQFLISFYEKMQSDKGSIPDRFSAQQFSDYHSELNMSSLELGDSALYFCASSSRAGLGDSYEQYFGPGTRLTVT.

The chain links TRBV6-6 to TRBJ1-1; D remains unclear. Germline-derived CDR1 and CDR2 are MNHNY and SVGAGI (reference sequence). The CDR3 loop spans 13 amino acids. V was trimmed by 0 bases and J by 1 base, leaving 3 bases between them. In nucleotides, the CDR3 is TGTGCCAGCAGTTACTCGAGGAACACTGAAGCTTTCTTT. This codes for CASSYSRNTEAFF.

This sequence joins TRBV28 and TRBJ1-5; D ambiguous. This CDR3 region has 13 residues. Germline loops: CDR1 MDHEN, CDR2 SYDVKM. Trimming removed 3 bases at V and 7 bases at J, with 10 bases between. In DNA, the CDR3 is TGTGCCAGCAGTTTGGGAGTTAGGCAGCCCCAGCATTTT. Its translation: CASSLGVRQPQHF.

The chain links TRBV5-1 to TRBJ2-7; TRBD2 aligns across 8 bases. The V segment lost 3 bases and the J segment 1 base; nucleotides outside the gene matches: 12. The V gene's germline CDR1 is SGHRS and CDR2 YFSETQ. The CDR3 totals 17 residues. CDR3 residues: CASSYGKASGPSYEQYF. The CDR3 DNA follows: TGCGCCAGCAGCTACGGCAAGGCTAGCGGGCCATCCTACGAGCAGTACTTC.

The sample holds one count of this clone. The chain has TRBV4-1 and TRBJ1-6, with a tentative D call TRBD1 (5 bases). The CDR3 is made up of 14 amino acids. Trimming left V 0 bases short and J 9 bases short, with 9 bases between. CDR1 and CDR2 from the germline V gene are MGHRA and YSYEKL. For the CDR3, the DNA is TGCGCCAGCAGCCAAGATCATAGGGGTTCACCCCTCCACTTT. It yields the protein CASSQDHRGSPLHF.

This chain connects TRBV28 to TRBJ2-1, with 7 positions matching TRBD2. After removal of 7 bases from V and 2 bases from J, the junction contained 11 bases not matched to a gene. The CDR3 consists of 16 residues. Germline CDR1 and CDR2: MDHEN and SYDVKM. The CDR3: CASTSILAIPYNEQFF. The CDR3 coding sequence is TGTGCCAGCACCTCTATACTAGCGATCCCCTACAATGAGCAGTTCTTC. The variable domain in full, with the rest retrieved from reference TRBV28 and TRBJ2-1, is DVKVTQSSRYLVKRTGEKVFLECVQDMDHENMFWYRQDPGLGLRLIYFSYDVKMKEKGDIPEGYSVSREKKERFSLILESASTNQTSMYLCASTSILAIPYNEQFFGPGTRLTVL.